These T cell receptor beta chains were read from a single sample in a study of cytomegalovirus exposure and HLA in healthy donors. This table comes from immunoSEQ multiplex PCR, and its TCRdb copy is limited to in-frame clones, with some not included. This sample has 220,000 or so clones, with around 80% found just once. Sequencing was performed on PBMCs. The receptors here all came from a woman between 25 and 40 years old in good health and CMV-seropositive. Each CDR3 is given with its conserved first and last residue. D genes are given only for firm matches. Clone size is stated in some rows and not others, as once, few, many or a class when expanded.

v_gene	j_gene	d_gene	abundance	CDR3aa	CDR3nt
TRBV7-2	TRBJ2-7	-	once	CASSLGTGHTYEQYF	TGTGCCAGCAGCTTAGGTACTGGACATACCTACGAGCAGTACTTC
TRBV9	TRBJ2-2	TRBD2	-	CASSPPSGSTGELFF	TGTGCCAGCAGCCCCCCTAGCGGGAGCACCGGGGAGCTGTTTTTT
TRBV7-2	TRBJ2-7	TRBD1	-	CASSLEDRGPPYEQYF	TGTGCCAGCAGCTTAGAGGACAGGGGGCCCCCCTACGAGCAGTACTTC
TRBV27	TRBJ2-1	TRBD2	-	CASSLRWTSAYNEQFF	TGTGCCAGCAGTCTAAGGTGGACTAGCGCCTACAATGAGCAGTTCTTC
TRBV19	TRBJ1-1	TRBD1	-	CASSSDRVGRAFF	TGTGCCAGTAGTTCTGACAGGGTCGGTCGAGCTTTCTTT
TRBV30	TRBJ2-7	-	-	CAWIDGEGEQYF	TGTGCCTGGATTGACGGAGAGGGCGAGCAGTACTTC
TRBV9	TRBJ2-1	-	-	CASSVSSNGVEQFF	TGTGCCAGCAGCGTATCCTCCAATGGTGTTGAGCAGTTCTTC
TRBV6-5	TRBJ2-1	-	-	CASSYSPYNEQFF	TGTGCCAGCAGTTACTCGCCTTACAATGAGCAGTTCTTC
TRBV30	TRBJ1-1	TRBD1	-	CAWSVLWGQGLFGTEAFF	TGTGCCTGGAGTGTACTCTGGGGACAGGGATTGTTTGGGACTGAAGCTTTCTTT
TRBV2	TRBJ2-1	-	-	CASNPDYNEQFF	TGTGCCAGCAACCCAGACTACAATGAGCAGTTCTTC
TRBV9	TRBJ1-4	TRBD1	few	CASSVDRGGEKLFF	TGTGCCAGCAGCGTAGACAGGGGCGGAGAAAAACTGTTTTTT
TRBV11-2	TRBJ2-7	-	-	CASSRGRSSSYEQYF	TGTGCCAGCAGCCGAGGACGGTCCAGCTCCTACGAGCAGTACTTC
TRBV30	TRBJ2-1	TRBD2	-	CAWNGGVSSYNEQFF	TGTGCCTGGAATGGGGGGGTTAGCTCCTACAATGAGCAGTTCTTC
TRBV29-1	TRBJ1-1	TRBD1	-	CSDFSMDPRDRVIVAAFF	TGCAGCGATTTCTCTATGGACCCCCGGGACAGGGTTATAGTAGCGGCTTTCTTT
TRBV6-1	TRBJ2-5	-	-	CATTEGQGGSETQYF	TGTGCCACCACAGAAGGACAGGGAGGGTCGGAGACCCAGTACTTC
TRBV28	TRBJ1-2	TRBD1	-	CASSEDRVEGYTF	TGTGCCAGCAGTGAAGACAGGGTGGAGGGCTACACCTTC
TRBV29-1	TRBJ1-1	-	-	CSVGRHMNTEAFF	TGCAGCGTTGGACGGCACATGAACACTGAAGCTTTCTTT
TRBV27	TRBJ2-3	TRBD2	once	CASSLFRLAGGTDTQYF	TGTGCCAGCAGTTTATTTCGGCTAGCGGGGGGCACAGATACGCAGTATTTT
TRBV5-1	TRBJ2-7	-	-	CASSSGSAYEQYF	TGCGCCAGCAGCTCGGGGTCCGCCTACGAGCAGTACTTC
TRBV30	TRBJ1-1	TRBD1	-	CAWATGNEGTEAFF	TGTGCCTGGGCGACAGGGAACGAGGGCACTGAAGCTTTCTTT
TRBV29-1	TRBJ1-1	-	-	CSVCSGSSEAFF	TGCAGCGTGTGCTCGGGGAGTAGTGAAGCTTTCTTT
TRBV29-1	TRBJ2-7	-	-	CSVEGGAGSDEQYF	TGCAGCGTTGAAGGTGGAGCAGGATCGGACGAGCAGTACTTC
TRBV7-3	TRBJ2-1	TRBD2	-	CASSPQREIWDEQFF	TGTGCCAGCAGCCCCCAGCGGGAGATCTGGGATGAGCAGTTCTTC
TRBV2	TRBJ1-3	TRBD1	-	CASSELETGSGNTIYF	TGTGCCAGCAGTGAACTGGAGACAGGGTCTGGAAACACCATATATTTT
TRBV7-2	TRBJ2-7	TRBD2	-	CASTPGGFEQYF	TGTGCCAGCACCCCGGGGGGATTCGAGCAGTACTTC
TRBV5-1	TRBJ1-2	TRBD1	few	CASSLTGDPNYGYTF	TGCGCCAGCAGCCTAACAGGGGACCCGAACTATGGCTACACCTTC
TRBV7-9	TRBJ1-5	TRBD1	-	CASSLGGGQPQHF	TGTGCCAGCAGCTTAGGAGGGGGCCAGCCCCAGCATTTT
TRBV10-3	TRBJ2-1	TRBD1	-	CATLQPGQGAFEQFF	TGTGCCACCCTACAGCCGGGACAGGGGGCATTTGAGCAGTTCTTC
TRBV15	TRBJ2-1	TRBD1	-	CATSRVAGGVQFF	TGTGCCACCAGCAGAGTCGCAGGGGGAGTGCAGTTCTTC
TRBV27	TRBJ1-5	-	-	CASSSDGDLGQPQHF	TGTGCCAGCAGTTCAGATGGGGATCTAGGTCAGCCCCAGCATTTT
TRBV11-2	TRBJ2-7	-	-	CASSHTFAGTTYEQYF	TGTGCCAGCAGTCATACATTTGCAGGGACCACCTACGAGCAGTACTTC
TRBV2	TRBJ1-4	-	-	CASTLAATNEKLFF	TGTGCCAGCACCCTAGCTGCAACTAATGAAAAACTGTTTTTT
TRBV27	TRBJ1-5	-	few	CASSLRQDYQPQHF	TGTGCCAGCAGTTTAAGACAGGATTATCAGCCCCAGCATTTT
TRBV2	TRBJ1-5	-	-	CASSQTLGFSGSNQPQHF	TGTGCCAGCAGTCAAACCCTGGGGTTCTCTGGGAGCAATCAGCCCCAGCATTTT
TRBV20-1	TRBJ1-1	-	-	CSVHGGLGAFF	TGCAGTGTTCATGGGGGACTGGGAGCTTTCTTT
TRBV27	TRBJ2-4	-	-	CASTDSFENIQYF	TGTGCCAGCACAGACAGCTTCGAGAACATTCAGTACTTC
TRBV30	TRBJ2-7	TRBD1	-	CAGLQGMTYEQYF	TGTGCCGGTTTACAGGGGATGACCTACGAGCAGTACTTC
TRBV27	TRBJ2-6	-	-	CASSLQPGAGANVLTF	TGTGCCAGCAGTTTACAACCAGGGGCTGGGGCCAACGTCCTGACTTTC
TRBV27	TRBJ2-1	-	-	CASSIRSGAYNHNEQFF	TGTGCCAGCAGTATAAGGTCCGGGGCCTACAATCACAATGAGCAGTTCTTC
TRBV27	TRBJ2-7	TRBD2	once	CASTLLAGVGEQYF	TGTGCCAGCACGCTACTAGCGGGAGTGGGGGAGCAGTACTTC
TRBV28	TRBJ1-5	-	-	CASNSPGQINQPQHF	TGTGCCAGCAATTCACCGGGACAAATCAATCAGCCCCAGCATTTT
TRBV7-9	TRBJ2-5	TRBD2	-	CASSLGDLAGVETQYF	TGTGCCAGCAGCTTAGGGGATCTAGCGGGAGTGGAGACCCAGTACTTC
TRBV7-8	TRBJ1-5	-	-	CASSLVYSPMDQPQHF	TGTGCCAGCAGCTTAGTCTACAGCCCGATGGATCAGCCCCAGCATTTT